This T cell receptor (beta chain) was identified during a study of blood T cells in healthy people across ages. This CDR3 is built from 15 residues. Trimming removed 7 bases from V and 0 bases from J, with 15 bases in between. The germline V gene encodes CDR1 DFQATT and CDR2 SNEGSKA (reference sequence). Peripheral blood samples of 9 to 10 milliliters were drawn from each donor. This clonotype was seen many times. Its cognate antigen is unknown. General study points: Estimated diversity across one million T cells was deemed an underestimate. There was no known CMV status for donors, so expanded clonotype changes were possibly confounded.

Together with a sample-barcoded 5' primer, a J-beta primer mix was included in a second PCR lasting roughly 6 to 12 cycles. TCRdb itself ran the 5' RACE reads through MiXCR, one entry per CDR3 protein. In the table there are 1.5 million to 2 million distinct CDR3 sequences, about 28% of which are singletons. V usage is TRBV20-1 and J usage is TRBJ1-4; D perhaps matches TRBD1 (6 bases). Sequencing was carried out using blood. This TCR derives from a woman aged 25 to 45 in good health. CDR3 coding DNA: TGCAGTGTTCCGACAGGCGGGTCAACTAATGAAAAACTGTTTTTT. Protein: CSVPTGGSTNEKLFF.